Below are 8 T cell receptor beta chains sequenced from a single sample in a study of CXCR3-negative and CXCR3-positive naive CD8 T cells. The libraries of TRB cDNA were constructed through 5' RACE using UMI labels. One entry per CDR3 protein, without DNA, is what TCRdb gives after re-calling the 5' RACE reads. With around 50,000 distinct CDR3 sequences in the sample, the ten largest clones hold around 24%. Sequencing input: memory CD8+ T cells from blood. All receptors derive from a human donor in good health. Some clones in this sample may be carry-over from other donors' samples.

This chain connects TRBV27 to TRBJ1-1; TCRdb's D call, TRBD1, is unchecked because there is no DNA. In germline, CDR1 is MNHEY, CDR2 SMNVEV (reference sequence). This CDR3 region has 13 residues. The CDR3 region is CASSFGTGDEAFF.

The chain uses TRBV11-2 and TRBJ1-5; TCRdb indicates TRBD1, and absent DNA this call remains unverified. This CDR3 region has 16 residues. Looked up from germline, CDR1 is SGHAT and CDR2 is FQNNGV. The CDR3: CASSSSPGGSNQPQHF.

The chain carries TRBV29-1 and TRBJ1-1. In germline, CDR1 is SQVTM, CDR2 ANQGSEA. This CDR3 is built from 13 residues. This chain's CDR3 is CSVEGERNTEAFF.

V gene TRBV27 combines with J gene TRBJ2-1; without DNA, the TCRdb call of TRBD1 cannot be checked. Looked up from germline, CDR1 is MNHEY and CDR2 is SMNVEV (reference sequence). This CDR3 has 15 amino acids. The CDR3 loop reads CASSSQGAAYNEQFF.

The chain is built from TRBV6-5 and TRBJ2-2. CDR1 and CDR2 (germline): MNHEY, SVGAGI. There are 13 residues in the CDR3. The CDR3: CASSYEAVGELFF.

This rearrangement joins TRBV5-1 to TRBJ2-3; the TCRdb D gene call, TRBD2, has no DNA to confirm it. The length of the CDR3 is 16 residues. Germline V gene data show CDR1 as SGHRS and CDR2 as YFSETQ. CDR3 sequence reads: CASSFSLTRDTDTQYF.

The chain is built from TRBV10-2 and TRBJ1-5; the TCRdb D gene call, TRBD1, has no DNA to confirm it. Germline loops: CDR1 WSHSY, CDR2 SAAADI. This CDR3 comprises 14 residues. The CDR3 protein is CASRPGNSNQPQHF.

The V gene is TRBV6-4, the J gene TRBJ2-3; the TRBD1 assignment by TCRdb is unverifiable without DNA. Germline V gene lookup returns CDR1 MRHNA and CDR2 SNTAGT. The CDR3 length is 15 residues. CDR3: CASSPTVASTDTQYF.